Following are 9 T cell receptor beta chains from one sample sequenced in a study of T cell changes during pregnancy in multiple sclerosis. Assay: immunoSEQ multiplex PCR; the TCRdb copy retains only in-frame clones and omits some. This table has approximately 100,000 clones, over 85% appearing once. Sequenced material: peripheral blood, taken in the second trimester of pregnancy. The receptors here all came from a female donor with multiple sclerosis, enrolled in a pregnancy study.

This clone appeared once. The V gene is TRBV27, the J gene TRBJ1-2, with 9 bases lining up with TRBD1. Germline V CDR1 and CDR2: MNHEY, SMNVEV (reference sequence). The V and J ends lost 5 bases and 8 bases, in that order; junction bases with no gene match: 12. This CDR3 has 15 residues. DNA for the CDR3: TGTGCCAGCAGTCCGCGTACCGGGACAGGGAAAGGCTACACCTTC. Translating it yields CASSPRTGTGKGYTF.

The chain links TRBV30 to TRBJ2-1; TRBD2 is a possible D gene (5 bases). The CDR3 is made up of 13 amino acids. Deletions cut 3 bases from V and 3 bases from J, with 9 bases between. Germline V gene sequence: CDR1 GTSNPN, CDR2 SVGIG (reference sequence). CDR3: CAWRAAGYNEQFF. CDR3 sequence (DNA): TGTGCCTGGAGAGCGGCGGGCTACAATGAGCAGTTCTTC.

The chain links TRBV27 to TRBJ2-1; TRBD2 matches at 14 bases. After removal of 0 bases from V and 10 bases from J, the junction contained 8 bases not matched to a gene. CDR3 length: 17 residues. The germline V gene has CDR1 MNHEY and CDR2 SMNVEV (reference sequence). Here the CDR3 reads CASSLSQRLAGGAEQFF. The CDR3 DNA reads TGTGCCAGCAGTTTATCTCAACGACTAGCGGGGGGGGCAGAGCAGTTCTTC.

The chain links TRBV4-2 to TRBJ2-1, with D tentatively TRBD2 (6 bases). Trimming cost V 3 bases and J 12 bases, with 18 bases left between them. Per germline, CDR1 LGHNA and CDR2 YNFKEQ. The length of the CDR3 is 14 residues. The CDR3 nucleotides read TGTGCCAGCAGCCAGGATAGCGGCCAATTCAGGCAGTTCTTC. Its translation is CASSQDSGQFRQFF.

This chain uses TRBV6-5 with TRBJ2-1; a possible D gene is TRBD1 (5 bases). The CDR3 covers 14 residues. The V and J ends lost 0 bases and 10 bases respectively, with 13 bases between them. The V gene's germline CDR1 is MNHEY and CDR2 SVGAGI. CDR3 in amino acids: CASSYSKARQEQFF. Here the CDR3 DNA reads TGTGCCAGCAGTTACTCGAAAGCTAGACAGGAGCAGTTCTTC.

The rearrangement uses TRBV6-5 and TRBJ1-6; TRBD1 matches 9 bases. V lost 5 bases to trimming and J lost 7 bases; unmatched junction nucleotides: 3. Per germline, CDR1 MNHEY and CDR2 SVGAGI. CDR3 length equals 14 residues. CDR3 sequence: CASSKGQGNSPLHF. The CDR3 DNA reads as TGTGCCAGCAGTAAGGGACAGGGAAATTCACCCCTCCACTTT.

In this sample, this clone turned up a few times. CDR3 amino acids: CASSGELGGTGELFF. For the CDR3, the DNA is TGTGCCAGCAGTGGGGAGTTGGGCGGGACCGGGGAGCTGTTTTTT. V and J are TRBV2 and TRBJ2-2, with a weak D call TRBD2 (5 bases). The CDR3 has 15 residues. Per the germline V gene, CDR1 is SNHLY and CDR2 is FYNNEI. Trimming cost V 4 bases and J 5 bases, with 14 bases left between them. Filled out from reference TRBV2 and TRBJ2-2, the complete variable domain reads EPEVTQTPSHQVTQMGQEVILRCVPISNHLYFYWYRQILGQKVEFLVSFYNNEISEKSEIFDDQFSVERPDGSNFTLKIRSTKLEDSAMYFCASSGELGGTGELFFGEGSRLTVL.

V is TRBV19 and J is TRBJ1-4; weak D call: TRBD1 (6 bases). There are 16 residues in the CDR3. CDR1 and CDR2 from the germline V gene are LNHDA and SQIVND (reference sequence). Trimming removed 1 base from V and 5 bases from J, with 14 bases in between. The CDR3 bases are TGTGCCAGTAGTATAGGGGGGACAAGAACGAATGAAAAACTGTTTTTT. Protein product: CASSIGGTRTNEKLFF.

The chain uses TRBV7-2 and TRBJ2-2; TRBD1 is a possible D gene (6 bases). This CDR3 is built from 16 residues. Germline V gives CDR1 SGHTA, CDR2 FQGNSA. The germline V and J ends were trimmed by 4 bases and 4 bases, with 16 bases remaining between them. In DNA, the CDR3 is TGTGCCAGCAGCTCACAGGGCCTCACCACCACCGGGGAGCTGTTTTTT. Translation: CASSSQGLTTTGELFF.